This record looks at one TCR beta chain sequence and its context. The sample is drawn from a study of blood T cell repertoires in COVID-19. Whole-study context: COVID-19 samples collected from the United States, Italy and Spain covered acute and convalescent phases.

Source study methods: Amplifying reference gene primers gave estimates of nucleated cell counts. Assay used: immunoSEQ multiplex PCR; TCRdb lists only in-frame clones, some missing. V, J and clone size reflect that table, while D and trimming were determined from the DNA. The sample shows around 96,000 clones, 90% to 95% of them seen only once. Trimming cost V 10 bases and J 3 bases, with 12 bases left between them. CDR1 is ENHRY and CDR2 is SYGVKD in the germline V gene. The CDR3 runs 13 residues. The V gene is TRBV10-3, the J gene TRBJ2-2; the D gene is possibly TRBD1 (5 bases). The TCR comes from a human donor with active COVID-19. The donor label of this sample is uncertain. The sample comprised peripheral blood. The DNA of the CDR3 is TGTGCCAGCAGGGTTATAGACACCGGGGAGCTGTTTTTT. Protein: CASRVIDTGELFF.